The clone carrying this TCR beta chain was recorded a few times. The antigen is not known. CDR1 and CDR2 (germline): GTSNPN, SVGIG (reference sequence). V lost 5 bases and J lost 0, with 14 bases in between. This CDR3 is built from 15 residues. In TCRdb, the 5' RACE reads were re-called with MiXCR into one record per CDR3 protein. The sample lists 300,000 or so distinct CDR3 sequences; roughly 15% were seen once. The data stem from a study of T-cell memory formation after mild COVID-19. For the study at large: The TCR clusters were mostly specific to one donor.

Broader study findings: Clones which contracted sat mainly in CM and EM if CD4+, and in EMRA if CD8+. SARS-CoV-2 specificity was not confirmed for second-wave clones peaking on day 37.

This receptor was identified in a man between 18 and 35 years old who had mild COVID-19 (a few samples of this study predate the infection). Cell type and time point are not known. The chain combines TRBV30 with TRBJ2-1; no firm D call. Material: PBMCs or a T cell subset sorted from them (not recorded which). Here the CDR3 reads CAWLPQASSYNEQFF. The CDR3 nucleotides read TGTGCCTGGCTTCCCCAAGCCAGCTCCTACAATGAGCAGTTCTTC.